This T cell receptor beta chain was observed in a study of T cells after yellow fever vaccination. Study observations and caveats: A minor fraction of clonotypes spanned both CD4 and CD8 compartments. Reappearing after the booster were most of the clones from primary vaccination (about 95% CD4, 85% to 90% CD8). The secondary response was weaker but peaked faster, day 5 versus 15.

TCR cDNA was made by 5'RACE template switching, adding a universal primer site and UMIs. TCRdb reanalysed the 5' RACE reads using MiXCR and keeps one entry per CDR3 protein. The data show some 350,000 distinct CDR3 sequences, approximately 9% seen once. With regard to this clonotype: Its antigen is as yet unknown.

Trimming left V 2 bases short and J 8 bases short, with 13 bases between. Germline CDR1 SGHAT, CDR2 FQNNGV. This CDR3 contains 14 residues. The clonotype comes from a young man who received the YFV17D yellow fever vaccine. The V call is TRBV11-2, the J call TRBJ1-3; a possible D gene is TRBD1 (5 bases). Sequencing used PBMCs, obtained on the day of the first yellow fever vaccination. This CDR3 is CASSLRRGEDTIYF. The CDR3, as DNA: TGTGCCAGCAGCTTACGAAGGGGCGAAGACACCATATATTTT.